The clone carrying this TCR beta chain was detected many times. The sample originates from a study of human T cells and chemical hapten exposure. TCRdb itself ran the RACE reads through MiXCR, one entry per CDR3 protein. The sample lists about 380,000 distinct CDR3 sequences; around 5% were seen once. Time point described: patch test 1, 2 weeks after DPC sensitization. This sample's treatment: therapeutic diphenylcyclopropenone sensitization with weekly scalp DPC. The CDR3 spans 11 residues. CDR1 is KGHDR, CDR2 SFDVKD, per germline. Trimming removed 4 bases from V and 11 bases from J, with 7 bases in between.

The clonotype comes from a woman aged 50 to 60 with alopecia areata. Some clones in this sample may be carry-over from other donors' samples. This sequence joins TRBV24-1 and TRBJ2-2; D uncertain. The sequenced sample was whole blood, obtained in connection with sensitization to the hapten diphenylcyclopropenone (DPC). The DNA of the CDR3 is TGTGCCACCAGTGAGGGTATCGAGCTGTTTTTT. This translates into CATSEGIELFF.